The clone carrying this T cell receptor (beta chain) appeared a few times. Its antigen remains unknown. Next came a second PCR, run for about 6 to 12 cycles, which used a sample-barcoded 5' primer along with a J-beta primer mix. A template-switch adaptor containing 12 random nucleotides labeled each cDNA molecule. TCRdb re-called the 5' RACE reads through MiXCR, storing one row per CDR3 protein. Seen here are about 1.1 million distinct CDR3 sequences, more than 30% observed once, and the top ten hold under 15%. The CDR3 length is 14 residues. Trimming shortened V by 5 bases and J by 5 bases, and 15 bases separated the two germline ends. Per the germline V gene, CDR1 is SGHTA and CDR2 is FQGTGA. This record comes from a study of blood T cells in healthy people across ages. General study results and limits: Long-lived donors carried more naive CD4+ cells and greater diversity than aged donors.

The chain has TRBV7-3 and TRBJ1-1; D is perhaps TRBD1 (6 bases). Sequenced sample: blood. The sequence was collected from a man between 18 and 29 years old in good health. The CDR3 sequence: CASSPQGGSTEAFF. The DNA of the CDR3 is TGTGCCAGCAGCCCCCAAGGGGGGAGTACTGAAGCTTTCTTT.